These 5 T cell receptor beta chains came from one sample sequenced in a study of CD8 T cells in ankylosing spondylitis. Study-wide points: Characteristic, it appeared, of ankylosing spondylitis blood was a TCR beta motif of several highly homologous variants.

One entry per CDR3 protein, called by TCRdb with MiXCR from the 5' RACE reads. The data show some 330,000 distinct CDR3 sequences, less than 10% seen once. Which antigens these TCRs recognize remains unknown. The specimen sequenced was blood, either unsorted or a sorted T cell fraction (not recorded which). The receptors originated from a male donor with ankylosing spondylitis.

This clonotype was seen many times. The chain couples TRBV29-1 to TRBJ2-1, with TRBD2 identical over 8 bases. After removal of 1 base from V and 4 bases from J, the junction contained 3 bases not matched to a gene. Germline CDR1 is SQVTM and CDR2 is ANQGSEA. The CDR3 is made up of 14 amino acids. The DNA for the CDR3 is TGCAGCGTTGAAGGTAGCGGGGATTACAATGAGCAGTTCTTC. It translates to CSVEGSGDYNEQFF.

CDR3 nucleotide sequence: TGTGCCAGCAAGCTCCTAGCGGGTGGCTACGAGCAGTACTTC. Translating gives CASKLLAGGYEQYF. The chain combines TRBV6-1 with TRBJ2-7; 8 bases line up with TRBD2. The CDR3 loop spans 14 amino acids. The J segment lost 3 bases and the V segment lost 7 bases, leaving 8 bases of the junction unmatched. The germline gives CDR1 MNHNS, CDR2 SASEGT.

This CDR3 is CAISGASETQYF. CDR3 in DNA: TGTGCCATCAGTGGGGCGTCTGAGACCCAGTACTTC. The chain uses TRBV10-3 and TRBJ2-5, with D unclear. Trimming took 4 bases from V and 5 from J, leaving 8 bases between them. Germline-derived CDR1 and CDR2 are ENHRY and SYGVKD. This CDR3 spans 12 amino acids.

This clonotype was observed at least ten times. The chain is built from TRBV25-1 and TRBJ1-2; 7 bases align to TRBD1. Germline V gene sequence: CDR1 MGHDK, CDR2 SYGVNS. V gave up 3 bases and J gave up 4 bases; unmatched junction bases: 8. CDR3 size: 15 residues. CDR3 region: CASSEGNRGSYGYTF. Here the CDR3 DNA reads TGTGCCAGCAGTGAGGGCAACAGGGGATCCTATGGCTACACCTTC.

The J gene is TRBJ2-1, the V gene TRBV5-1; 7 bases line up with TRBD2. The CDR3 covers 15 residues. Trimming removed 1 base from V and 6 bases from J; junction bases left unmatched: 7. Germline CDR1 is SGHRS and CDR2 is YFSETQ. The CDR3 loop is CASSLQAGSVNEQFF. The CDR3 coding sequence is TGCGCCAGCAGCTTGCAAGCGGGAAGCGTCAATGAGCAGTTCTTC.